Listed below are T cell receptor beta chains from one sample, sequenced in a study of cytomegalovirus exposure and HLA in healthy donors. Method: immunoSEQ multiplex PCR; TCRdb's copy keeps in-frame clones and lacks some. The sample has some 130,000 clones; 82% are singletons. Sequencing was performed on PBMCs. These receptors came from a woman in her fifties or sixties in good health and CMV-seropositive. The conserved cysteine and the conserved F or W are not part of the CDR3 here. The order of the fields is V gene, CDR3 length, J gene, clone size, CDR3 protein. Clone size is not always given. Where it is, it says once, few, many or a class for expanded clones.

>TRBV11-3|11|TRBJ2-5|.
ASSFNGGETQY
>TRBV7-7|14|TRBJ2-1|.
ASSLESGQGGNEQF
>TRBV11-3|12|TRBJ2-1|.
ASSRLAGANEQF
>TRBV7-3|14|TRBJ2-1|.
ASSLSLGTGNNEQF
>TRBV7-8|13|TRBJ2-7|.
ASSVSGLLGHEQY
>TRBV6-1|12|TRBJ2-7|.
ASGAGWGNYEQY
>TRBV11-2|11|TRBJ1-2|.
ASSAGQGAGYT
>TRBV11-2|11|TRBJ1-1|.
ASSLAGFTEAF
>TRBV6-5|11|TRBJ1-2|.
ASTPGRAYGYT
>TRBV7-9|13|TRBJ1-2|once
ASSLAQGADYGYT
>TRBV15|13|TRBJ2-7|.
ATSRERGGAYEQY